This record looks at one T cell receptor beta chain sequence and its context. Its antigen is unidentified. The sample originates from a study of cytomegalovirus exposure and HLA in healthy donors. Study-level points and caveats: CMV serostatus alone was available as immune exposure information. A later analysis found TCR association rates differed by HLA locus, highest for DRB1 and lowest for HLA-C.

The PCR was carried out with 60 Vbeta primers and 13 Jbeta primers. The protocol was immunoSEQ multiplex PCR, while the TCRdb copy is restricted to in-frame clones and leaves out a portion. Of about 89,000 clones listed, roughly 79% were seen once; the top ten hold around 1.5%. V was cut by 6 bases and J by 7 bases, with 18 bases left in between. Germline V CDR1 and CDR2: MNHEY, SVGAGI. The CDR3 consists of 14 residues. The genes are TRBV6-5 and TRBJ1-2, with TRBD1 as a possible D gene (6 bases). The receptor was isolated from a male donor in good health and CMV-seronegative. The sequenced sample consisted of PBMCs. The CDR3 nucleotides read TGTGCCAGCAGGAACAGCAGGGGCGTCTTTGGCTACACCTTC. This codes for CASRNSRGVFGYTF.